The present entry profiles one TCR beta chain with its context. No cognate antigen has been identified for it. Base quality data are lacking; no much larger clone is found one base away. The sample belongs to a study of T cell responses to AZD1222 COVID-19 vaccine (dated by TCRdb to the early 2020s). Background for the entire study: AZD1222 recipients with second doses at about 4 weeks or about 12 weeks were pooled, because spike-specific TCR depth and breadth did not differ between schedules. TCR sequencing covered roughly 230 trial participants: 200 to 220 given two doses of AZD1222 and 26 given two doses of MenACWY control vaccine. Trial participants were enrolled by age into 18-55, 56-69 and 70-plus year subgroups, with roughly 150, 30 and 60 TCR-sequenced participants respectively.

Spanning cysteine to phenylalanine, the CDR3 consists of 14 amino acids. Of the read, only the CDR3 DNA is kept; its 42 bases are in frame from base 1. Sequences SGHTA (CDR1) and FQGNSA (CDR2) are obtained from the germline V gene. Trimming takes 2 bases from V and 0 bases from J, and the germline ends sit 7 bases apart. Findings and caveats that apply to the study as a whole: Participants were mostly white British, with more females than males. The authors suggested clonal diversity may have been underestimated. Because no day 14 peak-response samples were available, the repertoires could be characterized only after the peak T cell response. After two AZD1222 doses, spike-specific TCR breadth and depth were significantly higher than at day 0 and than in MenACWY recipients. In the small 56-69-year group, the increase in depth fell short of significance, most likely because of low power. Nearly half of unique spike-specific TCRs reportedly recognized epitopes outside regions mutated in the B.1.351 and B.1.1.7 variants. Conclusions about previously exposed vaccinees are limited because only a handful of AZD1222 recipients were SARS-CoV-2 seropositive at baseline. The whole spike protein was spanned by vaccine-associated CD4 TCRs, and dominant responses were seen in regions 160-218 and 743-854.

The CDR3 regions of human TCRbeta chains were analyzed by immunosequencing. The authors' pipeline ran thus. TCRs in the repertoires were matched against a reference library of SARS-CoV-2-specific TCRs that had been generated with the MIRA antigen-specificity platform. Breadth was defined as the fraction of unique TCRs that were SARS-CoV-2-associated, and depth was defined as the fraction of total T cells that were SARS-CoV-2-associated. Using the MIRA data, each spike-specific TCR was assigned both to the spike region to which the TCR was reactive and to a CD4 or CD8 class. Log10-transformed breadth and depth values were compared by one-way ANOVA with Sidak's multiple comparisons tests. Drawn from immuneACCESS, this table holds only the in-frame rearrangements with V and J called that TCRdb kept. Clones are partly lost; checked studies trace under half to an unresolved V gene and leave the rest unexplained. V and J calls and clone size come straight from that table; D and trimming were deduced from the DNA. Here the sample has over 100,000 clones; approximately 91% occur a single time. The ten largest clones represent 4% to 5% of the sample.

The meaning of the sample's time point label: baseline before first vaccination. The vaccinee samples were drawn from two UK trials, COV001 and COV002, one of which was a single-blind randomized controlled phase 2/3 trial testing AZD1222 (ChAdOx1 nCoV-19) in healthy adults. Trial participant PBMC samples were collected at day 0 and day 28 after the second dose for TCRbeta chain sequencing. The source was peripheral blood, collected on day 0 of AZD1222 vaccination. The chain uses TRBV7-2 and TRBJ2-5; the D gene assignment is ambiguous. The sequence was collected from an adult in good health. The sequenced DNA is TGTGCCAGCAGCTTAAGACAACACCAAGAGACCCAGTACTTC. Translated, it reads CASSLRQHQETQYF.